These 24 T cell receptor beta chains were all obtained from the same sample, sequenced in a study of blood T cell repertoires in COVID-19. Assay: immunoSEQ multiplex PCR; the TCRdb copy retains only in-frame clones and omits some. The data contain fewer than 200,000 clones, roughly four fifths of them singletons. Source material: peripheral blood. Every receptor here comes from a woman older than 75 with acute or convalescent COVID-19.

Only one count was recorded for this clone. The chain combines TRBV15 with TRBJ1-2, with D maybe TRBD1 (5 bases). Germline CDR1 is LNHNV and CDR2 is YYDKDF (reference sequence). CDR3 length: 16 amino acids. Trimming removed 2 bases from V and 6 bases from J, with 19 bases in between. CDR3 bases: TGTGCCACCAGCAGAAGGGGCAAACAAGGGCCAAATGGCTACACCTTC. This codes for CATSRRGKQGPNGYTF.

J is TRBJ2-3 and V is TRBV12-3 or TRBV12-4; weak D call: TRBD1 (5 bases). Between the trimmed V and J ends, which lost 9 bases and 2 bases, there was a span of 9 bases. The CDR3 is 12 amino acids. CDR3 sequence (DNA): TGTGCCAGTCAGGGTTACACAGATACGCAGTATTTT. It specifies CASQGYTDTQYF.

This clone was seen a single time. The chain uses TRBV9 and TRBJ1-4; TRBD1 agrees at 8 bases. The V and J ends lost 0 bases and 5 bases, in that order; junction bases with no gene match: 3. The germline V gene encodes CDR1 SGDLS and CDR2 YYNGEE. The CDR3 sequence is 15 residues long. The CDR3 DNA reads TGTGCCAGCAGCGTAGACAGGGGGGGAAATGAAAAACTGTTTTTT. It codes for CASSVDRGGNEKLFF.

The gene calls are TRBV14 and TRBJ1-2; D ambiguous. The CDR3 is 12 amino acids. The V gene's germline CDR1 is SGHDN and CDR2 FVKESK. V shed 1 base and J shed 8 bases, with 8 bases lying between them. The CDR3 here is CASSQGQRGYTF. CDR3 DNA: TGTGCCAGCAGCCAAGGGCAGAGGGGCTACACCTTC.

This CDR3 reads CASSLSGWLVFF. In DNA form, the CDR3 reads TGTGCCAGCAGCCTATCAGGATGGTTGGTGTTCTTC. V gene TRBV7-6 combines with J gene TRBJ2-1; D call uncertain. V lost 5 bases to trimming and J lost 15 bases, with 17 bases between them. The CDR3 runs to 12 residues. Germline-derived CDR1 and CDR2 are SGHVS and FNYEAQ.

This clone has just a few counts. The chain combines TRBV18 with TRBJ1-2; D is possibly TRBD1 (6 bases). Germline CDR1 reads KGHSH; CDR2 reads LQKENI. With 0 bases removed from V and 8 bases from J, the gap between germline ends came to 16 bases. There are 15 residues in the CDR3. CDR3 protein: CASSPPDQGTNGYTF. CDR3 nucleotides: TGTGCCAGCTCACCACCGGATCAAGGGACAAACGGCTACACCTTC. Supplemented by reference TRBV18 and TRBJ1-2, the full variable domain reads NAGVMQNPRHLVRRRGQEARLRCSPMKGHSHVYWYRQLPEEGLKFMVYLQKENIIDESGMPKERFSAEFPKEGPSILRIQQVVRGDSAAYFCASSPPDQGTNGYTFGSGTRLTVV.

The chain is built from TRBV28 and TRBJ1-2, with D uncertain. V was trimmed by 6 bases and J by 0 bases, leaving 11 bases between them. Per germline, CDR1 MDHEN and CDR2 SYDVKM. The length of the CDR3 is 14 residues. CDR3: CASRRSSSNYGYTF. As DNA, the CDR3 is TGTGCCAGCAGGAGATCGAGCTCTAACTATGGCTACACCTTC.

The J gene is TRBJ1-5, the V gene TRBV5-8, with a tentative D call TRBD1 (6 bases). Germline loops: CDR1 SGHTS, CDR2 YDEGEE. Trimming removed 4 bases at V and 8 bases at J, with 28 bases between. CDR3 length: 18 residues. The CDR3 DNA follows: TGTGCCAGCAGCCCTAATTATATCACACAGGGCTCGGGGAAGCCCCAGCATTTT. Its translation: CASSPNYITQGSGKPQHF.

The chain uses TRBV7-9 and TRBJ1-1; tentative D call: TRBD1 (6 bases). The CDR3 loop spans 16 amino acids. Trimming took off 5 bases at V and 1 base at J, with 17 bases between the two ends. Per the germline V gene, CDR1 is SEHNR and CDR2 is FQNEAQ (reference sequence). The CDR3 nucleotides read TGTGCCAGCAGCCTGCGCGTGGGGGCAGGGAACACTGAAGCTTTCTTT. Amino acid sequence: CASSLRVGAGNTEAFF.

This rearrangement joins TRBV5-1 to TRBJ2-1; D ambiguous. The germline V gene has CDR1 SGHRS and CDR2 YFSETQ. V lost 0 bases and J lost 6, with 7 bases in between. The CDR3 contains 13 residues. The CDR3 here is CASSLARSNEQFF. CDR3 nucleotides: TGCGCCAGCAGCTTGGCTAGAAGCAATGAGCAGTTCTTC.

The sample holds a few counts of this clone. The CDR3 region is CASSAGNEQFF. The CDR3 bases are TGTGCCAGCAGCGCCGGTAATGAGCAGTTCTTC. This chain links TRBV7-9 with TRBJ2-1, with no clear D. Germline-derived CDR1 and CDR2 are SEHNR and FQNEAQ (reference sequence). V was trimmed by 5 bases and J by 7 bases, leaving 6 bases between them. The CDR3 is 11 residues long.

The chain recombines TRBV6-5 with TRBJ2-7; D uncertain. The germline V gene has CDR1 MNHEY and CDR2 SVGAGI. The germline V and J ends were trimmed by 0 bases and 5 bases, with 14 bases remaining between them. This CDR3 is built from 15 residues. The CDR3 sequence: CASSYSKVGRDEQYF. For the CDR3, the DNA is TGTGCCAGCAGTTACTCGAAGGTTGGGCGAGACGAGCAGTACTTC.

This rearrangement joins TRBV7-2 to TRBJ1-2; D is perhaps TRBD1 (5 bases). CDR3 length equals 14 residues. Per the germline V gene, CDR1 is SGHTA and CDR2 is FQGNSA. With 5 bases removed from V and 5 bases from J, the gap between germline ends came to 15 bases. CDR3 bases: TGTGCCAGCAGCCCCTCCGCGGGGGAGTATGGCTACACCTTC. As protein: CASSPSAGEYGYTF.

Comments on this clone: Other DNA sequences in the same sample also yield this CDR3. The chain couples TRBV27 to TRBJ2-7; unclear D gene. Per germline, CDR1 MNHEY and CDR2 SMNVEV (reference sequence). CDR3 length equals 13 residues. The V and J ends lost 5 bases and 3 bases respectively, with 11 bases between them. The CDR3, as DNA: TGTGCCAGCAGTCCACGCGTAAACTACGAGCAGTACTTC. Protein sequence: CASSPRVNYEQYF.

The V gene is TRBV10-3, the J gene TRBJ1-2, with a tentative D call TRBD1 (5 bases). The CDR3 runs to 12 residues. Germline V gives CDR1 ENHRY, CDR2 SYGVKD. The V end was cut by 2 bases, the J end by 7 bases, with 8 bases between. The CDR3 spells CAISEGGFGYTF. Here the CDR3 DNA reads TGTGCCATCAGTGAGGGGGGGTTTGGCTACACCTTC.

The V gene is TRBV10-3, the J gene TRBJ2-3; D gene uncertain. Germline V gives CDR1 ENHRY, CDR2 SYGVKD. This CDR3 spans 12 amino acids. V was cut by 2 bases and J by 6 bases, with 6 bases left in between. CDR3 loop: CAISELGDTQYF. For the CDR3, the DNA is TGTGCCATCAGTGAGCTTGGCGATACGCAGTATTTT.

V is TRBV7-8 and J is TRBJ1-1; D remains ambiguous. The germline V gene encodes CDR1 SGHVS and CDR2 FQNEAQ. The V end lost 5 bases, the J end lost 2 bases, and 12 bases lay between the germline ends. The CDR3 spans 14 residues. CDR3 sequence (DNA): TGTGCCAGCAGCCCGGGGATTCTCAACACTGAAGCTTTCTTT. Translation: CASSPGILNTEAFF.

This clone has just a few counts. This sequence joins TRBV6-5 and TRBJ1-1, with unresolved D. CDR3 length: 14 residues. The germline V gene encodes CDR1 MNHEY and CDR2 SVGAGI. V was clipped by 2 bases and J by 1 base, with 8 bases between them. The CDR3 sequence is CASSYAGRNTEAFF. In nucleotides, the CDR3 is TGTGCCAGCAGTTACGCTGGGAGGAACACTGAAGCTTTCTTT.

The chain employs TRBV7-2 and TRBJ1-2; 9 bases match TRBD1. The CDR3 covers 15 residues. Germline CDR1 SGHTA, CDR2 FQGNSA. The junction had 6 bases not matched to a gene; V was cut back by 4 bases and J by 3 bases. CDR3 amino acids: CASSSYTGGDYGYTF. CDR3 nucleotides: TGTGCCAGCAGCTCGTACACAGGGGGCGACTATGGCTACACCTTC.

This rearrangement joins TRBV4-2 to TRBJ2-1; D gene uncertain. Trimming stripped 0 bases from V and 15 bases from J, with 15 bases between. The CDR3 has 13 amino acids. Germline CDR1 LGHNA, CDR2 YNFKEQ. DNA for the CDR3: TGTGCCAGCAGCCAAGATCCCGGGTTTCCCATGTTCTTC. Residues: CASSQDPGFPMFF.

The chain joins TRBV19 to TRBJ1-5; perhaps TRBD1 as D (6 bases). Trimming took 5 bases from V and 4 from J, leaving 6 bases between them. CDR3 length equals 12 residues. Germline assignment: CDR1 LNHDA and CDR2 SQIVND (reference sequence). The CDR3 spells CASSGTNQPQHF. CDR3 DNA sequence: TGTGCCAGTAGTGGGACAAATCAGCCCCAGCATTTT.

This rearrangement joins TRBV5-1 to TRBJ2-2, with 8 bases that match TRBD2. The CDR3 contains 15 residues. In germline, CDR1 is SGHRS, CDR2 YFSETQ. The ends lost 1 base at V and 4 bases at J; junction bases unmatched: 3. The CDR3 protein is CASSLSGSGTGELFF. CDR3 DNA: TGCGCCAGCAGCTTGAGCGGGAGTGGCACCGGGGAGCTGTTTTTT.

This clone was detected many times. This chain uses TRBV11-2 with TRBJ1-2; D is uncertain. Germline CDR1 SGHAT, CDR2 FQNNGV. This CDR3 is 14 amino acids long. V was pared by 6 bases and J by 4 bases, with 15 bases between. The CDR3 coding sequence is TGTGCCAGCAGTACACCGGGAATGCGCTATGGCTACACCTTC. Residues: CASSTPGMRYGYTF.

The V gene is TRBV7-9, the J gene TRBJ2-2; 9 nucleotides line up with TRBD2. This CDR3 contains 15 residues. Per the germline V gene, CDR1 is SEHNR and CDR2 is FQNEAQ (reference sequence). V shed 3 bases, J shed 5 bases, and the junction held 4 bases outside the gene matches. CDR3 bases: TGTGCCAGCAGCTTCTTAGCGGGAGAGACCGGGGAGCTGTTTTTT. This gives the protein CASSFLAGETGELFF.